Below are 5 T cell receptor beta chains sequenced from a single sample in a study of early T cells in non-severe SARS-CoV-2 infection. TCRdb re-analysed the 5' RACE reads in MiXCR, keeping a single row per CDR3 protein. The table includes approximately 98,000 distinct CDR3 sequences, roughly 12% detected once. Material for sequencing was whole blood. These receptors were taken from an adult who was a healthcare worker with PCR-confirmed SARS-CoV-2 infection or an uninfected control (not recorded which).

This clonotype occurred a few times. The rearrangement uses TRBV5-1 and TRBJ1-6; D is ambiguous. Germline CDR1 reads SGHRS; CDR2 reads YFSETQ. The CDR3 has 15 residues. Trimming took off 1 base at V and 11 bases at J, with 16 bases between the two ends. The CDR3 loop reads CASSLTGSDDPPLHF. CDR3 nucleotides: TGCGCCAGCAGCTTGACGGGATCGGACGATCCACCCCTCCACTTT.

V is TRBV6-6 and J is TRBJ1-2, with no clear D. Germline V gene sequence: CDR1 MNHNY, CDR2 SVGAGI (reference sequence). The CDR3 totals 14 residues. The V end lost 7 bases, the J end lost 2 bases, and 14 bases lay between the germline ends. CDR3 in amino acids: CASNQLGMNYGYTF. CDR3 in DNA: TGTGCCAGCAATCAACTCGGCATGAACTATGGCTACACCTTC.

This clonotype has a count of ten or more. V is TRBV29-1 and J is TRBJ1-2; no definite D call. This CDR3 has 12 residues. Germline values: CDR1 SQVTM, CDR2 ANQGSEA. Trimming removed 1 base from V and 5 bases from J, with 8 bases in between. CDR3 residues: CSVEGLGYGYTF. CDR3 DNA: TGCAGCGTTGAAGGCCTGGGATATGGCTACACCTTC.

This clonotype has ten or more counts. The chain couples TRBV11-2 to TRBJ2-3; D remains ambiguous. Per germline, CDR1 SGHAT and CDR2 FQNNGV. The CDR3 covers 14 residues. V shed 6 bases and J shed 1 base, with 11 bases lying between them. The CDR3 bases are TGTGCCAGCAGTACTACGGCCGGCACAGATACGCAGTATTTT. This codes for CASSTTAGTDTQYF.

This clonotype has just a few counts. The V and J genes are TRBV10-3 and TRBJ1-2, with D unclear. The germline V and J ends were trimmed by 2 bases and 0 bases, with 13 bases remaining between them. In germline, CDR1 is ENHRY, CDR2 SYGVKD. The length of the CDR3 is 16 residues. The CDR3 loop is CAISEGISGSNYGYTF. The CDR3 DNA follows: TGTGCCATCAGTGAGGGAATTTCGGGGTCTAACTATGGCTACACCTTC.